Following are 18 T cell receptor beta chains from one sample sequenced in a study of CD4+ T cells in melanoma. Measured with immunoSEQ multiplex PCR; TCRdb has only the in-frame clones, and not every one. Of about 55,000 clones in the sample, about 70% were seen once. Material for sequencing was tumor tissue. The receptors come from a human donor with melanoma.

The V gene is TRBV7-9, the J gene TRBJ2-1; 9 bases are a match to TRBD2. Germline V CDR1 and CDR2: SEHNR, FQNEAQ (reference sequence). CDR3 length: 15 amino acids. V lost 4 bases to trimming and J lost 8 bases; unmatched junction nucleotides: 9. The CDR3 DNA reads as TGTGCCAGCAGCTCCCTGGGTAGCGGGGGAGATGAGCAGTTCTTC. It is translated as CASSSLGSGGDEQFF.

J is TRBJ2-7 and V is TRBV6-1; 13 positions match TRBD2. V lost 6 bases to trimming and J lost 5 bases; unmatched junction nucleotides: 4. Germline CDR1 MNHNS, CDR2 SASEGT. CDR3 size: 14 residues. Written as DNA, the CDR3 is TGTGCCAGCAGCGGACTAGCGGGGGCGAACGAGCAGTACTTC. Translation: CASSGLAGANEQYF.

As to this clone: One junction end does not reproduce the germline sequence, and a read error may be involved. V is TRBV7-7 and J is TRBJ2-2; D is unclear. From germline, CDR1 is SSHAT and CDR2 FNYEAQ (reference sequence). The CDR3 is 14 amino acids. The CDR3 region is CASSLGQNTGELFF. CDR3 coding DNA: TGTGCTAGCAGCTTAGGGCAGAACACCGGGGAGCTGTTTTTT.

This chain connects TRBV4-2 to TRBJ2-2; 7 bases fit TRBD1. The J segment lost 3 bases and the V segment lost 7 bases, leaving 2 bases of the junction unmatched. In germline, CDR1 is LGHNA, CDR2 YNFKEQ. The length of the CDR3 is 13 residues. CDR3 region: CASKGQHTGELFF. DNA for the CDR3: TGTGCCAGCAAGGGACAGCACACCGGGGAGCTGTTTTTT.

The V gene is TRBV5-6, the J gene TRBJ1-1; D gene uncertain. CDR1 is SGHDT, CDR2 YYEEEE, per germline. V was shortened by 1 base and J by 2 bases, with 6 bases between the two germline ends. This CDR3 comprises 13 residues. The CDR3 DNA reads TGTGCCAGCAGCTTGAGGCGAAACACTGAAGCTTTCTTT. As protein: CASSLRRNTEAFF. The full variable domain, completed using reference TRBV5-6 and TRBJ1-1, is DAGVTQSPTHLIKTRGQQVTLRCSPKSGHDTVSWYQQALGQGPQFIFQYYEEEERQRGNFPDRFSGHQFPNYSSELNVNALLLGDSALYLCASSLRRNTEAFFGQGTRLTVV.

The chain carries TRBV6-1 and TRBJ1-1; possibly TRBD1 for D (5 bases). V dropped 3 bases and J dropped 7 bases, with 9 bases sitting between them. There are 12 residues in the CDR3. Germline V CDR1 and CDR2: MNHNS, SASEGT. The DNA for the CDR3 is TGTGCCAGCAGTGATGAGGGACTTGAAGCTTTCTTT. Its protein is CASSDEGLEAFF.

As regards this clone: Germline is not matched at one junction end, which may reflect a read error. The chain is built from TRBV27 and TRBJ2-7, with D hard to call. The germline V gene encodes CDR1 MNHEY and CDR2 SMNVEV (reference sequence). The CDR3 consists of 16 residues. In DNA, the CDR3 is TGTGCCAGCAGTTTATCCGACCTCGGACGCTCCCACGAGCAGTACTTC. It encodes CASSLSDLGRSHEQYF.

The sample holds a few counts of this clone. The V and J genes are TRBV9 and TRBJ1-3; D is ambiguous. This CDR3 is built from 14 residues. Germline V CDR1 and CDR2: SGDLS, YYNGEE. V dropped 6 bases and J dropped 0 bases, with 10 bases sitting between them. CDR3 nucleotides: TGTGCCAGCACCGCCCGGAGCTCTGGAAACACCATATATTTT. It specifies CASTARSSGNTIYF.

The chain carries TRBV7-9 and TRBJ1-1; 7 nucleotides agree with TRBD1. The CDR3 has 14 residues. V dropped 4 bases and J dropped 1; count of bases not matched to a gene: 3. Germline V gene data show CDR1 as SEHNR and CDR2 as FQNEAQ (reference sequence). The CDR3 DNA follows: TGTGCCAGCAGCTCAAGGACAGGGAACACTGAAGCTTTCTTT. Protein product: CASSSRTGNTEAFF.

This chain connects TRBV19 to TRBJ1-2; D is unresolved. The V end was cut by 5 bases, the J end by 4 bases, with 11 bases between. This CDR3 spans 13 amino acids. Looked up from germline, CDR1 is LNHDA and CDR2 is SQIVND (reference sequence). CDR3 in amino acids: CASSRVGPYGYTF. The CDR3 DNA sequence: TGTGCCAGTAGTCGGGTGGGCCCCTATGGCTACACCTTC.

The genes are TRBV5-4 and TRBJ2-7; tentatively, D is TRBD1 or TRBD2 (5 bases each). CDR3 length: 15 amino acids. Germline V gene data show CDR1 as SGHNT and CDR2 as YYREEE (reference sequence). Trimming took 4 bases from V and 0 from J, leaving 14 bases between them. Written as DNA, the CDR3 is TGTGCCAGCAGCCGGGACGGGATGAGCTCCTACGAGCAGTACTTC. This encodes CASSRDGMSSYEQYF.

The CDR3 protein is CASSDGVAGGTDTQYF. The CDR3 nucleotides are TGTGCCAGCAGTGATGGTGTAGCGGGGGGCACAGATACGCAGTATTTT. The rearrangement uses TRBV25-1 and TRBJ2-3; 9 positions agree with TRBD2. The CDR3 covers 16 residues. J gave up 1 base and V 3 bases, and 5 bases lay outside the gene matches. Germline CDR1 and CDR2: MGHDK and SYGVNS.

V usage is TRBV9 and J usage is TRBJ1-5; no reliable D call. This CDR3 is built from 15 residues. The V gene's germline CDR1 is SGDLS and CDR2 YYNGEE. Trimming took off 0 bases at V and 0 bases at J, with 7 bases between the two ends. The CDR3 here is CASSVDWDSNQPQHF. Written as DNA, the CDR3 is TGTGCCAGCAGCGTAGATTGGGATAGCAATCAGCCCCAGCATTTT.

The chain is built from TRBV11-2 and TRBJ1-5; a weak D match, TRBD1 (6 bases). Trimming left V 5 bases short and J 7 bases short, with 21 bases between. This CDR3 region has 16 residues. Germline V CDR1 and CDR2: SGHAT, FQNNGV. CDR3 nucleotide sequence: TGTGCCAGCAGCATGGGGGGCCGGGGAGGCCAGCAGCCCCAGCATTTT. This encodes CASSMGGRGGQQPQHF.

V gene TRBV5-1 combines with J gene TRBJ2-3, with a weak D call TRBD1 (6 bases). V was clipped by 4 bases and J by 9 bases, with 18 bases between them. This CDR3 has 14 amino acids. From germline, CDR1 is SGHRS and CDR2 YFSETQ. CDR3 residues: CASSQEQGFDTQYF. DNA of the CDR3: TGCGCCAGCAGCCAGGAACAGGGTTTCGACACGCAGTATTTT.

This CDR3 is CASSLAGDASKNIQYF. CDR3 nucleotide sequence: TGCGCCAGCAGCTTGGCGGGGGACGCCTCCAAAAACATTCAGTACTTC. This chain links TRBV5-1 with TRBJ2-4, with D maybe TRBD2 (6 bases). CDR1 is SGHRS and CDR2 is YFSETQ in the germline V gene. The germline V and J ends were trimmed by 0 bases and 2 bases, with 12 bases remaining between them. The CDR3 is 16 amino acids.

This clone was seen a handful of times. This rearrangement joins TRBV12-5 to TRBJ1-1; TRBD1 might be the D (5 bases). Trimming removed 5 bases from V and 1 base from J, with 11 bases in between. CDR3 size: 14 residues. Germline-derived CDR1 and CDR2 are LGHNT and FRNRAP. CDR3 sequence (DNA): TGTGCTAGTGGTACTGGGACTCCGAACACTGAAGCTTTCTTT. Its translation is CASGTGTPNTEAFF.

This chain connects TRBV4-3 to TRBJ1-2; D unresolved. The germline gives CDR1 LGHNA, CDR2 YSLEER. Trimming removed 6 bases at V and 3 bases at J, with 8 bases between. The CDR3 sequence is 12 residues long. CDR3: CASSHTYYGYTF. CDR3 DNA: TGCGCCAGCAGTCATACTTACTATGGCTACACCTTC.